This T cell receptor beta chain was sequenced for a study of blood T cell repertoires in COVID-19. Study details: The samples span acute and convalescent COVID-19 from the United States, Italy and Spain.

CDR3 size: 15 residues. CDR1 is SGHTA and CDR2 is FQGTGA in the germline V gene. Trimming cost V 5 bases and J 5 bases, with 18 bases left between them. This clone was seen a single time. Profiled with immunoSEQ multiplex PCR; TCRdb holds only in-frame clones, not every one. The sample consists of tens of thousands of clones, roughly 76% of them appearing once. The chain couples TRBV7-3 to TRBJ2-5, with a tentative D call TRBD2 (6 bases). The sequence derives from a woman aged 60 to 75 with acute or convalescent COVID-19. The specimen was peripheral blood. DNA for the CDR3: TGTGCCAGCAGCCCCGGTCAGGTTGGGGGGGAGACCCAGTACTTC. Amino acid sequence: CASSPGQVGGETQYF. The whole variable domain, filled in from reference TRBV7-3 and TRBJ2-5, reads GAGVSQTPSNKVTEKGKYVELRCDPISGHTALYWYRQSLGQGPEFLIYFQGTGAADDSGLPNDRFFAVRPEGSVSTLKIQRTERGDSAVYLCASSPGQVGGETQYFGPGTRLLVL.